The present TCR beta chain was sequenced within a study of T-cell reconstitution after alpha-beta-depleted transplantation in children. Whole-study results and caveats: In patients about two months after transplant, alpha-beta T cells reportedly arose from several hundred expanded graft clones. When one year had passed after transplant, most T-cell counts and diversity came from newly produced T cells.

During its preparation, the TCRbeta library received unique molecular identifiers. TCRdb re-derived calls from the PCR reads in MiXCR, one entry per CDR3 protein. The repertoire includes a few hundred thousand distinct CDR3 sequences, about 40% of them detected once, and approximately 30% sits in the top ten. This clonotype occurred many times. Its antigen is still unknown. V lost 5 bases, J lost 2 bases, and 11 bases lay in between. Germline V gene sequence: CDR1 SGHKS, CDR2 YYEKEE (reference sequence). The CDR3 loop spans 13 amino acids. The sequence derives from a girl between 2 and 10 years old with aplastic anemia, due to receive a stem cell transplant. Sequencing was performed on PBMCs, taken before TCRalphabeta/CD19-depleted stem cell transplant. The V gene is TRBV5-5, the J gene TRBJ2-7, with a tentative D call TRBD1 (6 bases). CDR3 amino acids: CASRRQVTYEQYF. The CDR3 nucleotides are TGTGCCAGCAGACGACAGGTAACCTACGAGCAGTACTTC.